This T cell receptor beta chain derives from a study of blood T cell repertoires in COVID-19 (dated by TCRdb to about 2020). For context, the study as a whole: Samples covering the acute and convalescent phases of COVID-19 were provided by collaborators in the United States, Italy and Spain. The material from the prospective study consisted of cDNA or gDNA derived from T cells, B-cell-depleted T cells, or PBMCs. The dataset comprised deeply sampled blood TCRbeta repertoires from subjects exposed to, actively infected with, or recovered from COVID-19. A freely available public database, intended as a resource for researchers studying the immune response to SARS-CoV-2, is where the repertoires were released. The samples were drawn from the first 160 participants of the ongoing ImmuneRACE study and from 1,254 subjects provided by 6 global collaborators. Sample metadata almost always included a de-identified subject ID, COVID-19 status, age in years and sex. Where available, HLA class I and class II types were obtained from metadata supplied by the sample provider rather than from assay-based typing. What the work shows at the level of the full study, not this receptor alone: The quantity of clinical and demographic metadata differed by source and by participant and was supplied without curation.

TCRbeta CDR3 regions were amplified from genomic DNA by means of the immunoSEQ Assay, a bias-controlled multiplex PCR. Processing in the source paper ran as follows. The number of nucleated cells in each sample was estimated from the amplification of reference gene primers within the assay. To quantify the absolute abundance of each unique TCRbeta CDR3 rearrangement, sequence reads were collapsed and filtered. Productive Simpson clonality was computed per sample as the square root of Simpson's diversity index over productive rearrangements. TCRdb limited this immuneACCESS table to in-frame rearrangements with V and J called. A share of clones is missing; checked studies link under half to unresolved V genes, and the rest is unexplained. D and trimming come from the DNA, and the V and J calls and clone size come from that table. The sample table shows fewer than 400,000 clones, and roughly 90% are seen once. The ten largest account for about 5.2% of the sample.

V lost 4 bases and J lost 6 bases, and the count of bases not matched to a germline gene is 3. Including the terminal cysteine and phenylalanine, the CDR3 comprises 13 residues. The entry retains the CDR3 DNA only, 39 bases that are in frame from base 1. According to the germline V gene, CDR1 reads MNHEY and CDR2 reads SVGAGI. A remark on this clone: Its antigen is currently not known. Within one base of it there is no much larger clone, and no base qualities were kept.

Enrolling through a virtual design, the prospective study's participants ranged in age from roughly 18 to 89 years and lived across 24 United States geographic areas. In the prospective study, participants were assigned to cohorts based on the clinical history participants reported in a screening survey and a study questionnaire. ImmuneRACE Cohort 3 recovered participants were defined by two consecutive negative NP/OP PCR tests, healthcare professional clearance, or symptom resolution. In the prospective study, mobile phlebotomists collected whole blood, serum and a nasopharyngeal or oropharyngeal swab from each participant. Over a roughly two-month period, participants in the prospective study had the option of providing additional blood draws and questionnaires. Before DNA extraction, blood samples from the prospective study were shipped at room temperature or frozen.

This clonotype was obtained from a man aged 60-69 years who had recovered from COVID-19. The chain is assembled from TRBV6-5 and TRBJ1-2, with 9 middle bases fitting TRBD1. The sequenced sample was PBMCs or T cells enriched from blood (not recorded which). The bases read TGTGCCAGCAGTTTCCGACAGGGGGATGGCTACACCTTC. Translated, it gives CASSFRQGDGYTF.